What follows is one T cell receptor beta chain and its context. Its antigen is undetermined. These data come from a study of T cell responses to AZD1222 COVID-19 vaccine. General study results and limits: Baseline seropositivity characterized only a handful of AZD1222 recipients. Unmutated variant regions are reportedly the target of nearly half of TCRs that are spike-specific.

Measured with immunoSEQ multiplex PCR; TCRdb has only the in-frame clones, and not every one. Among 95,000 to 150,000 clones listed, roughly nine tenths were seen once. The source is an adult in good health. The starting material was peripheral blood, obtained on day 0 of AZD1222 vaccination.

This chain's CDR3 is CASAWDRAYEQYF. The CDR3 nucleotides are TGCGCCAGCGCCTGGGACCGTGCCTACGAGCAGTACTTC. The chain joins TRBV5-1 to TRBJ2-7, with D perhaps given as TRBD1 or TRBD2 (5 bases each). V lost 7 bases, J lost 2 bases, and 13 bases lay in between. Germline CDR1 SGHRS, CDR2 YFSETQ. The CDR3 is 13 residues long.